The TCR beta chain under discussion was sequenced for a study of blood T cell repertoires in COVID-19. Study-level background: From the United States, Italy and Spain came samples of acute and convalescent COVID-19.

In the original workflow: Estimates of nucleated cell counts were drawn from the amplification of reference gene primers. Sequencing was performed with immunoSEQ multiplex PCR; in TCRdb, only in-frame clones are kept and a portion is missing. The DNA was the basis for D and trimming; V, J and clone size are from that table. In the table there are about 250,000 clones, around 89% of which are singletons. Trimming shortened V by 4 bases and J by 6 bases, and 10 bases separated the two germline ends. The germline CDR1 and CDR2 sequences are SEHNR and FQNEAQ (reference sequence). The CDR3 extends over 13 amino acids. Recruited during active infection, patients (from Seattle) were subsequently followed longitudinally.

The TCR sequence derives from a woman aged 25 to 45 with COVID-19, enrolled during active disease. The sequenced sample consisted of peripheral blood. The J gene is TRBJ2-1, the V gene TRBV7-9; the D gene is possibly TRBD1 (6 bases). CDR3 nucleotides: TGTGCCAGCAGCTGGACAGAGGTCAATGAGCAGTTCTTC. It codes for CASSWTEVNEQFF.